One sample yielded the 9 T cell receptor beta chains listed below, sequenced in a study of CD8 T cells in ankylosing spondylitis. Their antigens are not known. TCRdb reprocessed the 5' RACE reads via MiXCR and lists one record per CDR3 protein. The sample carries around 94,000 distinct CDR3 sequences, around 8.5% recorded once. Study-level results: About 8 highly homologous variants made up a TCR beta motif, and this motif appeared characteristic of ankylosing spondylitis blood.

The material sequenced was blood, either unsorted or a sorted T cell fraction (not recorded which). The receptors shown here come from a male donor with ankylosing spondylitis.

This clonotype was seen a few times. The V call is TRBV2, the J call TRBJ2-6; TRBD1 matches 7 bases. Looked up from germline, CDR1 is SNHLY and CDR2 is FYNNEI. There are 14 residues in the CDR3. Trimming cost V 9 bases and J 2 bases; bases outside gene matches: 4. The CDR3 loop reads CARLGGAGANVLTF. CDR3 DNA: TGTGCCAGACTAGGGGGCGCTGGGGCCAACGTCCTGACTTTC. Full variable domain (outside the CDR3, taken from reference TRBV2 and TRBJ2-6): EPEVTQTPSHQVTQMGQEVILRCVPISNHLYFYWYRQILGQKVEFLVSFYNNEISEKSEIFDDQFSVERPDGSNFTLKIRSTKLEDSAMYFCARLGGAGANVLTFGAGSRLTVL.

Concerning this clonotype itself: This may be a read error, as it is one base from a much larger clone. This sequence joins TRBV14 and TRBJ1-6; D uncertain. In germline, CDR1 is SGHDN, CDR2 FVKESK. The CDR3 consists of 16 residues. CDR3 residues: CASSQDVWERNSPFHF. The CDR3 bases are TGTGCCAGCAGCCAAGATGTATGGGAAAGAAATTCACCCTTCCACTTT.

This clonotype was detected only a few times. CDR3 in amino acids: CASSREVGFESSYEQYF. The CDR3 coding sequence is TGTGCCAGCAGCCGGGAGGTTGGCTTCGAGAGCTCCTACGAGCAGTACTTC. The rearrangement joins TRBV5-6 to TRBJ2-7; TRBD2 matches at 7 bases. Germline loops: CDR1 SGHDT, CDR2 YYEEEE. The CDR3 runs to 17 residues. V shed 4 bases and J 0 bases; nucleotides not matched to a gene: 13.

This clonotype showed up just once. This rearrangement joins TRBV6-1 to TRBJ2-5; 13 positions match TRBD2. Trimming took 6 bases from V and 5 from J; bases not matched to a gene: 6. CDR1 MNHNS and CDR2 SASEGT come from the germline V gene. The CDR3 consists of 15 residues. Written as DNA, the CDR3 is TGTGCCAGCAGCGGACTAGCGGGAGATTTGGAGACCCAGTACTTC. Translated, it gives CASSGLAGDLETQYF.

This clonotype was seen a few times. This chain links TRBV7-9 with TRBJ2-1; 13 positions match TRBD2. V trimming: 10 bases; J trimming: 0 bases; junction bases outside the gene matches: 6. CDR1 SEHNR and CDR2 FQNEAQ come from the germline V gene (reference sequence). This CDR3 spans 16 amino acids. This CDR3 is CATRGTSGTSYNEQFF. The CDR3 DNA reads as TGTGCCACCAGGGGGACTAGCGGGACCTCCTACAATGAGCAGTTCTTC.

V gene TRBV19 combines with J gene TRBJ2-1, with a weak D call TRBD1 (5 bases). Trimming took 1 base from V and 9 from J, leaving 19 bases between them. Per the germline V gene, CDR1 is LNHDA and CDR2 is SQIVND (reference sequence). The length of the CDR3 is 16 residues. The CDR3 DNA sequence: TGTGCCAGTAGTATAGGCTTGGGCCTAACGCAGGGTGAGCAGTTCTTC. The encoded protein is CASSIGLGLTQGEQFF. Drawing the rest from reference TRBV19 and TRBJ2-1, the complete variable domain is DGGITQSPKYLFRKEGQNVTLSCEQNLNHDAMYWYRQDPGQGLRLIYYSQIVNDFQKGDIAEGYSVSREKKESFPLTVTSAQKNPTAFYLCASSIGLGLTQGEQFFGPGTRLTVL.

This clonotype was detected only once. The chain has TRBV5-6 and TRBJ2-4; 7 positions agree with TRBD2. This CDR3 region has 14 residues. J lost 8 bases, V lost 1 base, and 6 bases had no gene match. CDR1 is SGHDT and CDR2 is YYEEEE in the germline V gene. The CDR3 loop reads CASSLFRGVDIQYF. CDR3 in DNA: TGTGCCAGCAGCTTGTTTCGGGGGGTAGACATTCAGTACTTC.

This chain links TRBV2 with TRBJ2-7; D is possibly TRBD1 (6 bases). The CDR3 has 13 amino acids. V was shortened by 5 bases and J by 6 bases, with 14 bases between the two germline ends. Germline-derived CDR1 and CDR2 are SNHLY and FYNNEI. CDR3 nucleotides: TGTGCCAGCAGTCGACAGGCCAACGGCGAGCAGTACGTC. This encodes CASSRQANGEQYV.

This clonotype was counted at least ten times. The CDR3 nucleotides read TGTGCCAGCAGCCATCAAGCGGGAGGGCCGGGAGAGCAGTACTTC. Translating it yields CASSHQAGGPGEQYF. This chain connects TRBV7-9 to TRBJ2-7; 10 bases map to TRBD2. The germline gives CDR1 SEHNR, CDR2 FQNEAQ (reference sequence). This CDR3 comprises 15 residues. V lost 5 bases, J lost 7 bases, and 11 bases stayed unmatched.